Shown below are 18 T cell receptor beta chains from a single sample sequenced in a study of blood T cells in healthy people across ages. Sample-barcoded 5' priming and a J-beta primer mix drove a second PCR of roughly 6 to 12 cycles. MiXCR, run by TCRdb on the 5' RACE reads, gives a single entry per CDR3 protein. The repertoire holds about 1 million distinct CDR3 sequences, roughly 24% seen once, with 0.75% in the top ten. The same data also contributed to another study, on T cells of mothers and their children.

The source material was blood. The receptor source for this set is a girl aged 2-10 years in good health.

This clonotype was detected a few times. J is TRBJ1-2 and V is TRBV7-9; no firm D call. Germline assignment: CDR1 SEHNR and CDR2 FQNEAQ (reference sequence). With 3 bases removed from V and 4 bases from J, the gap between germline ends came to 12 bases. The CDR3 sequence is 14 residues long. The CDR3 region has the DNA TGTGCCAGCAGCTTCGCAGAGATGATCTATGGCTACACCTTC. Protein sequence: CASSFAEMIYGYTF.

The rearrangement joins TRBV2 to TRBJ2-1; TRBD2 might be the D (5 bases). The DNA matches TRBJ2-7 better at its end, which makes the J call doubtful. The CDR3 consists of 13 residues. Per the germline V gene, CDR1 is SNHLY and CDR2 is FYNNEI. The CDR3 DNA is TGTGCCAGCAACGTGGGAGTGGTCCCCGAGCAGTACTTC. Translation gives CASNVGVVPEQYF.

The chain joins TRBV7-2 to TRBJ2-5; D is uncertain. Trimming removed 1 base at V and 4 bases at J, with 10 bases between. Germline V CDR1 and CDR2: SGHTA, FQGNSA. CDR3 length: 14 amino acids. The CDR3 nucleotides are TGTGCCAGCAGCTTAGGTTTGGTTACAGAGACCCAGTACTTC. Its translation is CASSLGLVTETQYF.

On this clonotype itself: Germline is not matched at one junction end, which may reflect a read error. As DNA, the CDR3 is TGTGCCAGCAGCCCCCGTTCGGGGGAACTGGTTTTT. Amino acids: CASSPRSGELVF. This chain joins TRBV3-1 and TRBJ1-4; tentatively, D is TRBD1 (5 bases). The length of the CDR3 is 12 residues. CDR1 is LGHDT and CDR2 is YNNKEL in the germline V gene (reference sequence).

There are a few counts of this clonotype. This chain uses TRBV7-2 with TRBJ2-5, with 7 bases that match TRBD2. The J call may be faulty, since TRBJ2-1 better matches the DNA end. Germline CDR1 is SGHTA and CDR2 is FQGNSA. The CDR3 has 14 amino acids. CDR3 DNA sequence: TGTGCCAGCAGCTTAGGGGCGGGAGAGGATGAGCAGTTCTTC. This gives the protein CASSLGAGEDEQFF.

Details on this clonotype: One end of the junction is discordant with germline, which a read error may explain. The chain links TRBV3-1 to TRBJ1-1, with D possibly matching TRBD1 (6 bases). Germline V gene data show CDR1 as LGHDT and CDR2 as YNNKEL (reference sequence). This CDR3 region has 14 residues. DNA of the CDR3: TGTGCCAGCAGCACACAGGGTTACCACACCGAAGCTTTCTTT. Translated: CASSTQGYHTEAFF.

The CDR3 protein is CSVEVGGWRRETQYF. The CDR3 DNA reads TGCAGCGTTGAAGTGGGAGGTTGGAGAAGAGAGACCCAGTACTTC. V gene TRBV29-1 combines with J gene TRBJ2-5, with a tentative D call TRBD2 (6 bases). Germline-derived CDR1 and CDR2 are SQVTM and ANQGSEA. There are 15 residues in the CDR3. V lost 1 base and J lost 4, with 16 bases in between.

This clonotype has a count of ten or more. The chain is built from TRBV5-1 and TRBJ2-5, with 11 bases that match TRBD1. Unmatched junction bases numbered 6, after V lost 4 bases and J lost 1 base. This CDR3 has 16 amino acids. CDR1 and CDR2 from the germline V gene are SGHRS and YFSETQ. The CDR3 spells CASSPGQGARQETQYF. The CDR3 bases are TGCGCCAGCAGCCCCGGACAGGGGGCGCGCCAAGAGACCCAGTACTTC.

The chain couples TRBV3-1 to TRBJ2-1, with D possibly being TRBD1 (5 bases). The CDR3 extends over 14 amino acids. Trimming removed 5 bases from V and 5 bases from J, with 13 bases in between. In germline, CDR1 is LGHDT, CDR2 YNNKEL (reference sequence). CDR3 bases: TGTGCCAGCAGCGTTCTGTCGACAGACAATGAGCAGTTCTTC. Translation: CASSVLSTDNEQFF.

The chain couples TRBV28 to TRBJ1-1; tentatively, D is TRBD1 (6 bases). The germline CDR1 and CDR2 sequences are MDHEN and SYDVKM. The CDR3 has 13 residues. Trimming took 5 bases from V and 6 from J, leaving 13 bases between them. The CDR3 sequence: CASSGRGNAEAFF. CDR3 DNA sequence: TGTGCCAGCAGTGGCAGGGGAAACGCTGAAGCTTTCTTT. Full variable domain (missing parts from reference TRBV28 and TRBJ1-1): DVKVTQSSRYLVKRTGEKVFLECVQDMDHENMFWYRQDPGLGLRLIYFSYDVKMKEKGDIPEGYSVSREKKERFSLILESASTNQTSMYLCASSGRGNAEAFFGQGTRLTVV.

This clonotype turned up a few times. V usage is TRBV7-9 and J usage is TRBJ2-2; 10 nucleotides match TRBD1. With V trimmed by 3 bases and J by 5 bases, 9 bases remained unmatched. Germline CDR1 and CDR2: SEHNR and FQNEAQ (reference sequence). The CDR3 has 17 amino acids. The DNA for the CDR3 is TGTGCCAGCAGCTTTCAACCGGGACAGGGGAGAACCGGGGAGCTGTTTTTT. This gives the protein CASSFQPGQGRTGELFF.

This clonotype was found a few times. V usage is TRBV3-1 and J usage is TRBJ1-4; no clear D gene. The CDR3 runs 12 residues. The V end was cut by 4 bases, the J end by 8 bases, with 8 bases between. Germline V gene data show CDR1 as LGHDT and CDR2 as YNNKEL (reference sequence). CDR3 region: CASSPGSEKLFF. The CDR3 bases are TGTGCCAGCAGCCCGGGCAGCGAAAAACTGTTTTTT.

This chain connects TRBV12-3 or TRBV12-4 to TRBJ1-6; D is unresolved. CDR3 length: 13 residues. V gave up 7 bases and J gave up 10 bases, with 14 bases separating them. CDR3 sequence: CASTPLGESPLHF. CDR3 DNA sequence: TGTGCCAGCACCCCATTGGGAGAATCACCCCTCCACTTT.

The chain combines TRBV7-3 with TRBJ2-5; 10 bases map to TRBD2. V shed 5 bases and J 2 bases; nucleotides not matched to a gene: 11. The CDR3 has 17 amino acids. Germline loops: CDR1 SGHTA, CDR2 FQGTGA. CDR3 loop: CASSRGAPAGGQETQYF. In DNA form, the CDR3 reads TGTGCCAGCAGCCGAGGGGCTCCAGCGGGGGGGCAAGAGACCCAGTACTTC. The full variable domain, with the rest looked up from reference TRBV7-3 and TRBJ2-5, is GAGVSQTPSNKVTEKGKYVELRCDPISGHTALYWYRQSLGQGPEFLIYFQGTGAADDSGLPNDRFFAVRPEGSVSTLKIQRTERGDSAVYLCASSRGAPAGGQETQYFGPGTRLLVL.

This chain links TRBV15 with TRBJ1-4; D is uncertain. Looked up from germline, CDR1 is LNHNV and CDR2 is YYDKDF (reference sequence). V lost 0 bases, J lost 0 bases, and 8 bases lay in between. This CDR3 region has 16 residues. CDR3 amino acids: CATSRDSPSTNEKLFF. CDR3 DNA sequence: TGTGCCACCAGCAGAGATTCCCCTTCAACTAATGAAAAACTGTTTTTT.

This clonotype came up a few times. The rearrangement links TRBV5-1 to TRBJ2-1; 7 nucleotides agree with TRBD1. The CDR3 loop spans 13 amino acids. CDR1 is SGHRS, CDR2 YFSETQ, per germline. Trimming took 3 bases from V and 7 from J; bases not matched to a gene: 4. The DNA of the CDR3 is TGCGCCAGCAGCTCCGAGACAGGGAATGAGCAGTTCTTC. As protein: CASSSETGNEQFF.

The genes are TRBV10-3 and TRBJ2-7; a possible D gene is TRBD1 (5 bases). Germline assignment: CDR1 ENHRY and CDR2 SYGVKD. V was clipped by 1 base and J by 9 bases, with 7 bases between them. This CDR3 is 11 amino acids long. The CDR3 protein is CAISELGAQYF. As DNA, the CDR3 is TGTGCCATCAGTGAGTTAGGGGCGCAGTACTTC.

The V and J genes are TRBV6-1 and TRBJ2-7; D gene ambiguous. The germline V gene encodes CDR1 MNHNS and CDR2 SASEGT. The CDR3 totals 13 residues. Trimming took 8 bases from V and 3 from J, leaving 14 bases between them. The chain's CDR3 is CASWAVSGYEQYF. The CDR3 nucleotides read TGTGCCAGCTGGGCGGTCTCGGGCTACGAGCAGTACTTC.